The 17 T cell receptor beta chains listed next were all sequenced from one sample in a study of T cell changes during pregnancy in multiple sclerosis. Clones were sequenced by immunoSEQ multiplex PCR, and TCRdb holds only the in-frame ones, with some missing. This table holds 45,000 to 55,000 clones, 80% to 95% found once. The starting material was peripheral blood, obtained after pregnancy. These receptors all stem from a female donor with multiple sclerosis, enrolled in a pregnancy study.

The genes are TRBV5-4 and TRBJ1-2; no reliable D call. The V end was cut by 1 base, the J end by 6 bases, with 13 bases between. The CDR3 sequence is 14 residues long. Germline CDR1 reads SGHNT; CDR2 reads YYREEE (reference sequence). Here the CDR3 reads CASSLLPSPDGYTF. CDR3 nucleotide sequence: TGTGCCAGCAGCTTGCTTCCGTCCCCTGATGGCTACACCTTC.

V gene TRBV19 combines with J gene TRBJ2-7; a possible D gene is TRBD2 (5 bases). This CDR3 has 13 amino acids. V lost 6 bases, J lost 1 base, and 10 bases lay in between. Germline V CDR1 and CDR2: LNHDA, SQIVND (reference sequence). The DNA for the CDR3 is TGTGCCAGTAGCGTTGAGGGTTCCTACGAGCAGTACTTC. Protein product: CASSVEGSYEQYF.

This clone is medium-sized within its sample. The chain is built from TRBV4-3 and TRBJ2-6, with a weak D call TRBD1 (5 bases). Per germline, CDR1 LGHNA and CDR2 YSLEER. The CDR3 is 16 residues long. V gave up 0 bases and J gave up 0 bases, with 6 bases separating them. DNA for the CDR3: TGCGCCAGCAGCCAAGATGACAGCTCTGGGGCCAACGTCCTGACTTTC. Encoded protein: CASSQDDSSGANVLTF.

This chain joins TRBV19 and TRBJ2-5, with 11 bases that match TRBD2. Germline-derived CDR1 and CDR2 are LNHDA and SQIVND (reference sequence). V was pared by 7 bases and J by 4 bases, with 8 bases of the junction left unmatched. CDR3 length: 15 residues. In DNA, the CDR3 is TGTGCCAGTACCCTCAGACTAGCGGGACTAGAGACCCAGTACTTC. Encoded protein: CASTLRLAGLETQYF.

V usage is TRBV7-9 and J usage is TRBJ2-3; 10 bases match TRBD2. V shed 7 bases and J 5 bases; nucleotides not matched to a gene: 15. This CDR3 contains 17 residues. Germline lookup yields CDR1 SEHNR and CDR2 FQNEAQ (reference sequence). CDR3 sequence: CASTLSPAGGFGDTQYF. CDR3 nucleotides: TGTGCCAGCACGCTATCACCAGCGGGGGGGTTCGGAGATACGCAGTATTTT.

The CDR3: CASSLLAGASYEQYF. The CDR3 bases are TGCGCCAGCAGCTTGTTGGCGGGGGCCTCCTACGAGCAGTACTTC. J is TRBJ2-7 and V is TRBV5-1; tentatively, D is TRBD2 (7 bases). Germline-derived CDR1 and CDR2 are SGHRS and YFSETQ. CDR3 size: 15 residues. Trimming cost V 1 base and J 0 bases, with 11 bases left between them.

V and J are TRBV10-2 and TRBJ2-5, with 11 bases that match TRBD2. The CDR3 contains 15 residues. With V trimmed by 4 bases and J by 5 bases, 6 bases remained unmatched. Germline CDR1 reads WSHSY; CDR2 reads SAAADI. CDR3 protein: CASSALAGGAETQYF. The CDR3 DNA follows: TGCGCCAGCAGTGCCCTAGCGGGGGGAGCCGAGACCCAGTACTTC.

V and J are TRBV9 and TRBJ2-1, with 11 bases lining up with TRBD2. The CDR3 extends over 15 amino acids. Per germline, CDR1 SGDLS and CDR2 YYNGEE. The trim removed 0 bases at V and 9 bases at J, leaving 5 bases unmatched. The CDR3 bases are TGTGCCAGCAGCGTAGTAGCGGGGGGGCCGGGTGAGCAGTTCTTC. Its translation: CASSVVAGGPGEQFF.

This clone was picked up one time. The V gene is TRBV4-3, the J gene TRBJ1-4; D is perhaps TRBD1 (5 bases). The CDR3 runs 15 residues. The ends were cut back, 0 bases at V and 10 bases at J, with 15 bases in the middle. In germline, CDR1 is LGHNA, CDR2 YSLEER. Here the CDR3 reads CASSQEGLWQGKLFF. DNA of the CDR3: TGCGCCAGCAGCCAAGAGGGCCTTTGGCAGGGAAAACTGTTTTTT.

Comment on this clone: Germline and junction disagree at one end, which may indicate a read error. This sequence joins TRBV7-7 and TRBJ2-3; 11 nucleotides line up with TRBD1. Germline V CDR1 and CDR2: SSHAT, FNYEAQ (reference sequence). CDR3 length: 15 amino acids. CDR3 nucleotide sequence: TGTGCTAGCAGCCGGGGACAGGGGGTCACAGATACGCAGTATTTT. Translated, it gives CASSRGQGVTDTQYF. Full variable domain (remainder filled in from reference TRBV7-7 and TRBJ2-3): GAGVSQSPRYKVTKRGQDVTLRCDPISSHATLYWYQQALGQGPEFLTYFNYEAQPDKSGLPSDRFSAERPEGSISTLTIQRTEQRDSAMYRCASSRGQGVTDTQYFGPGTRLTVL.

V gene TRBV7-9 combines with J gene TRBJ1-2, with TRBD1 matching 7 bases. The CDR3 loop spans 18 amino acids. The V gene's germline CDR1 is SEHNR and CDR2 FQNEAQ (reference sequence). The V segment lost 3 bases and the J segment 0 bases; nucleotides outside the gene matches: 13. The CDR3 region has the DNA TGTGCCAGCAGCTTGACCGACGGCAGGGGGATGGCTAACTATGGCTACACCTTC. This encodes CASSLTDGRGMANYGYTF.

V and J are TRBV7-2 and TRBJ1-2; D remains ambiguous. Germline loops: CDR1 SGHTA, CDR2 FQGNSA. Trimming left V 4 bases short and J 8 bases short, with 17 bases between. CDR3 length: 14 amino acids. Here the CDR3 DNA reads TGTGCCAGCAGCTCCGGCGGAGGGTTGGGGGGCTACACCTTC. Translation: CASSSGGGLGGYTF.

The chain uses TRBV5-1 and TRBJ2-2; tentatively, D is TRBD1 (6 bases). CDR3 length: 15 residues. Deletions cut 4 bases from V and 0 bases from J, with 10 bases between. Germline V CDR1 and CDR2: SGHRS, YFSETQ. The DNA for the CDR3 is TGCGCCAGCAGCGTACAGGGAGCGAACACCGGGGAGCTGTTTTTT. This sequence encodes CASSVQGANTGELFF.

J is TRBJ1-1 and V is TRBV4-1, with TRBD1 matching over 11 bases. From germline, CDR1 is MGHRA and CDR2 YSYEKL. The CDR3 loop spans 16 amino acids. J was trimmed by 0 bases and V by 5 bases; bases with no gene match: 5. CDR3 coding DNA: TGCGCCAGCAGCGGGCCGGGACAGGGGGTGAACACTGAAGCTTTCTTT. Translating it yields CASSGPGQGVNTEAFF.

The J gene is TRBJ2-3, the V gene TRBV10-1; 11 bases are shared with TRBD2. The CDR3 covers 14 residues. V lost 7 bases and J lost 5; bases outside the gene matches: 5. Germline CDR1 and CDR2: WNHNN and SYGVQD (reference sequence). The CDR3 sequence: CASIAGGRVDTQYF. CDR3 DNA: TGCGCCAGCATAGCGGGGGGGAGGGTAGATACGCAGTATTTT.

This chain uses TRBV6-1 with TRBJ2-3; 8 positions agree with TRBD2. This CDR3 spans 15 amino acids. Germline CDR1 and CDR2: MNHNS and SASEGT. V lost 6 bases, J lost 3 bases, and 8 bases stayed unmatched. The CDR3, as DNA: TGTGCCAGCAGGAAGGCGGGGGGTTTGACAGATACGCAGTATTTT. Translated, it gives CASRKAGGLTDTQYF.

The V and J genes are TRBV6-6 and TRBJ2-1; 9 nucleotides agree with TRBD2. Germline V gives CDR1 MNHNY, CDR2 SVGAGI (reference sequence). V shed 6 bases, J shed 4 bases, and the junction held 7 bases outside the gene matches. This CDR3 is built from 15 residues. CDR3 loop: CASRRGGATYNEQFF. In DNA form, the CDR3 reads TGTGCCAGCAGGCGCGGGGGGGCCACTTACAATGAGCAGTTCTTC.